Each of the 12 T cell receptor beta chains below was sequenced from the same sample in a study of blood T cell repertoires in COVID-19. The data were produced by immunoSEQ multiplex PCR, yet TCRdb's version contains in-frame clones alone and is incomplete. The table includes roughly 150,000 clones, approximately 91% detected once. Material: peripheral blood. Receptors were obtained from a man younger than 35 with acute or convalescent COVID-19.

This chain joins TRBV5-1 and TRBJ1-2; perhaps TRBD1 as D (6 bases). With 7 bases removed from V and 2 bases from J, the gap between germline ends came to 15 bases. There are 14 residues in the CDR3. Germline CDR1 is SGHRS and CDR2 is YFSETQ. CDR3 coding DNA: TGCGCCAGCGGGGGCACTGACAGGAACTATGGCTACACCTTC. This codes for CASGGTDRNYGYTF.

The gene calls are TRBV20-1 and TRBJ2-1; 8 bases line up with TRBD2. This CDR3 spans 9 amino acids. The germline CDR1 and CDR2 sequences are DFQATT and SNEGSKA (reference sequence). The junction had 7 bases not matched to a gene; V was cut back by 8 bases and J by 16 bases. Here the CDR3 DNA reads TGCAGTCCCGGGACTAGTTTTTTCTTC. Translated, it gives CSPGTSFFF.

This rearrangement joins TRBV28 to TRBJ2-1; D is possibly TRBD2 (5 bases). The germline V and J ends were trimmed by 4 bases and 4 bases, with 11 bases remaining between them. Germline V gene data show CDR1 as MDHEN and CDR2 as SYDVKM. The CDR3 is made up of 14 amino acids. The CDR3 nucleotides read TGTGCCAGCAGTTCCACGGGATCTTACAATGAGCAGTTCTTC. This sequence encodes CASSSTGSYNEQFF.

The chain links TRBV19 to TRBJ1-2; possibly TRBD1 for D (6 bases). Trimming shortened V by 4 bases and J by 0 bases, and 21 bases separated the two germline ends. This CDR3 has 18 amino acids. CDR1 and CDR2 from the germline V gene are LNHDA and SQIVND (reference sequence). This CDR3 reads CASSKGVGAELANYGYTF. For the CDR3, the DNA is TGTGCCAGTAGTAAAGGAGTGGGGGCCGAGTTAGCTAACTATGGCTACACCTTC.

V and J are TRBV2 and TRBJ1-2; TRBD1 matches at 8 bases. The V and J ends lost 7 bases and 6 bases, in that order; junction bases with no gene match: 7. The germline gives CDR1 SNHLY, CDR2 FYNNEI. This CDR3 is 13 amino acids long. The CDR3 DNA reads TGTGCCAGCATAACAGGGGGATTTGATGGCTACACCTTC. As protein: CASITGGFDGYTF.

This chain links TRBV7-9 with TRBJ2-2; 10 bases agree with TRBD1. V was clipped by 5 bases and J by 5 bases; unmatched bases: 2. Looked up from germline, CDR1 is SEHNR and CDR2 is FQNEAQ (reference sequence). CDR3 length: 14 residues. Here the CDR3 DNA reads TGTGCCAGCAGCCCGGGACAGGGGACCGGGGAGCTGTTTTTT. Translated: CASSPGQGTGELFF.

The chain carries TRBV3-1 (or the pseudogene TRBV3-2) and TRBJ1-2, with 10 bases fitting TRBD1. V shed 1 base and J 7 bases; nucleotides not matched to a gene: 6. Germline-derived CDR1 and CDR2 are LGHDT and YNNKEL (reference sequence). The CDR3 consists of 15 residues. The CDR3 loop is CASSQVRQGARGYTF. The CDR3 DNA sequence: TGTGCCAGCAGCCAAGTGAGACAGGGGGCGCGTGGCTACACCTTC.

This CDR3 reads CASRQVPWYTEAFF. CDR3 bases: TGTGCCAGCAGGCAGGTCCCCTGGTACACTGAAGCTTTCTTT. V and J are TRBV19 and TRBJ1-1; D gene unclear. Trimming removed 9 bases at V and 3 bases at J, with 17 bases between. The CDR3 consists of 14 residues. The V gene's germline CDR1 is LNHDA and CDR2 SQIVND (reference sequence).

The V gene is TRBV6-5, the J gene TRBJ1-1, with 11 bases fitting TRBD1. The CDR3 totals 15 residues. Trimming removed 8 bases from V and 1 base from J; junction bases left unmatched: 6. Germline CDR1 MNHEY, CDR2 SVGAGI. CDR3 amino acids: CASRRDRGTNTEAFF. In DNA form, the CDR3 reads TGTGCCAGCCGTAGGGACAGGGGGACGAACACTGAAGCTTTCTTT.

The J gene is TRBJ2-1, the V gene TRBV7-8; 10 bases fit TRBD2. The length of the CDR3 is 15 residues. V was clipped by 1 base and J by 9 bases; unmatched bases: 6. The germline V gene encodes CDR1 SGHVS and CDR2 FQNEAQ. This chain's CDR3 is CASSLGLAGVAEQFF. CDR3 nucleotide sequence: TGTGCCAGCAGCTTAGGGCTAGCGGGAGTTGCTGAGCAGTTCTTC.

V gene TRBV6-5 combines with J gene TRBJ2-7, with TRBD1 as a possible D gene (6 bases). Trimming shortened V by 6 bases and J by 2 bases, and 11 bases separated the two germline ends. Germline-derived CDR1 and CDR2 are MNHEY and SVGAGI. This CDR3 spans 13 amino acids. The CDR3 DNA is TGTGCCAGCAGCCATCAGGGGACCTACGAGCAGTACTTC. This gives the protein CASSHQGTYEQYF.

The chain recombines TRBV14 with TRBJ1-2; possible D gene TRBD1, 5 bases. Trimming left V 2 bases short and J 7 bases short, with 17 bases between. This CDR3 has 15 amino acids. Looked up from germline, CDR1 is SGHDN and CDR2 is FVKESK. The CDR3 sequence: CASSQNRGGAGGYTF. In DNA, the CDR3 is TGTGCCAGCAGCCAAAATCGGGGCGGGGCAGGTGGCTACACCTTC. The variable domain in full, with the rest retrieved from reference TRBV14 and TRBJ1-2, is EAGVTQFPSHSVIEKGQTVTLRCDPISGHDNLYWYRRVMGKEIKFLLHFVKESKQDESGMPNNRFLAERTGGTYSTLKVQPAELEDSGVYFCASSQNRGGAGGYTFGSGTRLTVV.